The source of this T cell receptor (beta chain) is a study of shared clonotypes between healthy human individuals. Study-wide points: There were few donors, and this limited the genetic and exposure-history diversity represented.

Measured with immunoSEQ multiplex PCR; TCRdb has only the in-frame clones, and not every one. This repertoire shows about 2.4 million clones, under 95% found once; its top ten account for more than 0.35%. As for this clone: The antigen is undetermined.

The CDR3 length is 16 residues. Per germline, CDR1 SGHTA and CDR2 FQGTGA. V lost 3 bases and J lost 1; bases outside the gene matches: 6. The sequence came from a man aged 18 to 29 in good health. Some clones in this sample may be carry-over from other donors' samples. This chain connects TRBV7-3 to TRBJ2-3; TRBD2 aligns across 8 bases. The source material was naive CD4+ T cells from PBMCs. The subset denotes: CD45RA+ positively selected. As DNA, the CDR3 is TGTGCCAGCAGCTTGAGCGGGAGTCCTGGCACAGATACGCAGTATTTT. Protein product: CASSLSGSPGTDTQYF.